The T cell receptor beta chain under discussion was sequenced for a study of blood T cell repertoires in COVID-19 (dated by TCRdb to 2018 to 2020). Notes on the research overall: Samples covering the acute and convalescent phases of COVID-19 were provided by collaborators in the United States, Italy and Spain. The material from the prospective study consisted of cDNA or gDNA derived from T cells, B-cell-depleted T cells, or PBMCs. Deeply sampled blood TCRbeta repertoires from subjects exposed to, actively infected with, or recovered from COVID-19 were included in the dataset. A freely available public database, intended as a resource for researchers studying the immune response to SARS-CoV-2, is where the repertoires were released. Samples came from the ongoing ImmuneRACE study (first 160 participants) plus 1,254 subjects from 6 global collaborators. A de-identified subject ID, COVID-19 status, age in years and sex were almost always included in the sample metadata. Where available, HLA class I and class II types were taken from metadata supplied by the sample provider and were not determined by assay-based typing.

Details on this clone: Its recognized antigen is unknown. No base qualities exist here, and no much larger clone lies one base off it.

Paper-wide results and their limitations: The amount of clinical and demographic metadata varied by source and participant and was provided uncurated.

TCRbeta CDR3 regions were amplified from genomic DNA using the immunoSEQ Assay, a bias-controlled multiplex PCR. The paper's data handling went like this. Nucleated cell counts per sample were estimated from amplification of reference gene primers within the assay. Sequence reads were collapsed and filtered to measure the absolute abundance of every unique TCRbeta CDR3 rearrangement. Productive Simpson clonality was computed per sample as the square root of Simpson's diversity index over productive rearrangements. Sourced from immuneACCESS, this table was stored by TCRdb with only in-frame sequences that have V and J called. A share of the clones is absent; for the studies checked, an unresolved V gene accounts for under half, and the remainder has no known explanation. V and J calls and clone size come straight from that table; D and trimming were deduced from the DNA. This sample gives about 190,000 clones in total; about four fifths of them show up just once. In total, the top ten clones hold more than 3% of the sample.

In the prospective study, participants were about 18 to 95 years old, resided in under 30 geographic areas of the United States, and were enrolled through a virtual design. To assign participants to cohorts, the prospective study relied on clinical history that participants themselves reported in a screening survey and a study questionnaire. Exposed participants were defined as having been in contact with someone with a PCR-confirmed or clinician-diagnosed COVID-19 case within 2 weeks of study entry. In the prospective study, whole blood, serum and a nasopharyngeal or oropharyngeal swab were collected from each participant by mobile phlebotomists. Prospective study participants could optionally give additional blood draws and questionnaires over a roughly two-month period. Before DNA extraction, blood samples from the prospective study were shipped at room temperature or frozen. V loses 0 bases of germline sequence and J loses 2 bases, and the interval between the two ends is 25 bases. The CDR3 measures 20 amino acids from cysteine to phenylalanine. The read is trimmed to its CDR3 DNA, 60 bases read in frame from base 1. Based on the germline V gene, the CDR1 and CDR2 sequences are SGHVS and FQNEAQ.

What was sequenced was PBMCs or T cells enriched from blood (not recorded which). The sequence was collected from a woman between 25 and 40 years old who had been exposed to COVID-19. The V and J segments used are TRBV7-8 and TRBJ1-1; a weak D assignment points to TRBD1 (6 bases agree). CDR3 reads: CASSLALIVGGMGLNTEAFF. The DNA sequence is given as TGTGCCAGCAGCTTAGCGCTAATAGTTGGGGGCATGGGGCTTAACACTGAAGCTTTCTTT. Where the CDR3 stops, the reference TRBV7-8 and TRBJ1-1 genes take over; the full variable domain is GAGVSQSPRYKVAKRGQDVALRCDPISGHVSLFWYQQALGQGPEFLTYFQNEAQLDKSGLPSDRFFAERPEGSVSTLKIQRTQQEDSAVYLCASSLALIVGGMGLNTEAFFGQGTRLTVV.